Listed below are T cell receptor beta chains from one sample, sequenced in a study of PD-1 blockade in classical Hodgkin lymphoma. The assay was immunoSEQ multiplex PCR, and TCRdb's table has in-frame clones only and misses some. The sample shows some 60,000 clones, around 87% of them seen only once. The source was peripheral blood mononuclear cells (PBMCs), collected at baseline. The receptors originated from a human donor with classical Hodgkin lymphoma. CDR3s include the opening cysteine and the closing phenylalanine or tryptophan. The D gene is left open where the match is weak. Size values are once, few and many counts, or a class for expanded clones, and some rows have none.

J,size,V,D,CDR3,DNA
TRBJ1-2,NA,TRBV6-5,NA,CASSYSTGGPDYTF,TGTGCCAGCAGTTACTCGACGGGCGGGCCGGACTACACCTTC
TRBJ1-1,NA,TRBV5-4,NA,CASRRIPGLPQNEAFF,TGTGCCAGCAGACGAATCCCGGGACTCCCCCAAAATGAAGCTTTCTTT
TRBJ1-6,NA,TRBV7-9,NA,CASSSNTNSPLHF,TGTGCCAGCAGCTCGAATACGAATTCACCCCTCCACTTT
TRBJ2-5,NA,TRBV9,TRBD1,CASSVAQGVQETQYF,TGTGCCAGCAGCGTAGCTCAGGGGGTCCAAGAGACCCAGTACTTC
TRBJ2-7,NA,TRBV19,TRBD1,CASSGLTGSYEQYF,TGTGCCAGTAGTGGCTTGACAGGGTCCTACGAGCAGTACTTC
TRBJ1-6,NA,TRBV5-1,NA,CASSLQGPGASSYNSPLHF,TGCGCCAGCAGCCTTCAAGGGCCTGGGGCTAGCTCCTATAATTCACCCCTCCACTTT
TRBJ1-1,NA,TRBV7-8,NA,CASSFESREAFF,TGTGCCAGCAGCTTTGAATCCCGTGAAGCTTTCTTT
TRBJ1-5,NA,TRBV11-2,NA,CASSQEGGRQPQHF,TGTGCCAGCAGCCAAGAGGGTGGACGTCAGCCCCAGCATTTT
TRBJ2-1,NA,TRBV19,NA,CASGPRGALNEQFF,TGTGCCAGTGGCCCCCGGGGGGCCCTCAATGAGCAGTTCTTC
TRBJ1-5,NA,TRBV5-4,NA,CASSLGENRGPQHF,TGTGCCAGCAGCTTGGGCGAAAACCGGGGGCCCCAGCATTTT
TRBJ2-7,NA,TRBV5-1,TRBD2,CASSLGSGDYEQYF,TGCGCCAGCAGCTTGGGGAGCGGGGATTACGAGCAGTACTTC
TRBJ2-3,NA,TRBV5-3,NA,CARSQVRPDTQYF,TGTGCCAGAAGCCAGGTACGACCAGATACGCAGTATTTT
TRBJ2-2,NA,TRBV5-4,TRBD2,CASSLNLLAESTGELFF,TGTGCCAGCAGCTTGAACCTTCTAGCGGAGAGCACCGGGGAGCTGTTTTTT
TRBJ1-6,once,TRBV7-8,NA,CASRPWGFNSPLHF,TGTGCCAGCAGGCCGTGGGGCTTCAATTCACCCCTCCACTTT
TRBJ1-2,few,TRBV4-2,TRBD1,CASRGQGGGYTF,TGTGCCAGCAGAGGACAGGGCGGTGGCTACACCTTC